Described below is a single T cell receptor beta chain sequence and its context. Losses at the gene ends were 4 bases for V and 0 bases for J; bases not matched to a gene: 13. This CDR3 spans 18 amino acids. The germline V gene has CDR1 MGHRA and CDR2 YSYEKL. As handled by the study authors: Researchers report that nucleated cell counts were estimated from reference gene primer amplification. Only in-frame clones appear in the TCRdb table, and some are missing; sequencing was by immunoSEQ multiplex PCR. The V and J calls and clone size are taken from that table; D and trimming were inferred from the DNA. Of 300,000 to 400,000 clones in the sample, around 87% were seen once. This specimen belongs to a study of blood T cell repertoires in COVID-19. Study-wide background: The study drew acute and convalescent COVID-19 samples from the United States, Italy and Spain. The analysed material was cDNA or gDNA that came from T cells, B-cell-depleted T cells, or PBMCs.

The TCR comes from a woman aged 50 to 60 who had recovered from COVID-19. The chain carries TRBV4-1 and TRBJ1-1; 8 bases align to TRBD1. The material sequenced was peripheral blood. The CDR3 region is CASSPRDRRDLMNTEAFF. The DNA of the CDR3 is TGCGCCAGCAGCCCCCGGGACAGGAGGGACCTGATGAACACTGAAGCTTTCTTT.